Listed here are 20 T cell receptor beta chains from one sample, sequenced in a study of T cell responses to AZD1222 COVID-19 vaccine. Profiled with immunoSEQ multiplex PCR; TCRdb holds only in-frame clones, not every one. The sample holds 120,000 or so clones; approximately 88% are singletons and the top ten take roughly 7.4%. The sample here was peripheral blood, taken on day 0 of AZD1222 vaccination. The receptors were sampled from an adult in good health.

The rearrangement uses TRBV5-1 and TRBJ1-3, with D possibly being TRBD1 (5 bases). The CDR3 consists of 14 residues. The V gene lost 4 bases and the J gene lost 2 bases, with 10 bases spanning the gap. The V gene's germline CDR1 is SGHRS and CDR2 YFSETQ. The DNA of the CDR3 is TGCGCCAGCAGCGGAGGACAACCTGGAAACACCATATATTTT. Translated, it gives CASSGGQPGNTIYF.

This rearrangement joins TRBV20-1 to TRBJ2-7; 8 bases align to TRBD2. Trimming removed 3 bases from V and 2 bases from J; junction bases left unmatched: 6. Germline-derived CDR1 and CDR2 are DFQATT and SNEGSKA (reference sequence). This CDR3 has 14 residues. In nucleotides, the CDR3 is TGCAGTGCTAGTCCAGCGGGAGAGCCCTACGAGCAGTACTTC. It encodes CSASPAGEPYEQYF.

The V gene is TRBV7-3, the J gene TRBJ1-2; 10 bases are shared with TRBD1. Looked up from germline, CDR1 is SGHTA and CDR2 is FQGTGA. CDR3 length: 17 residues. The V gene end was trimmed by 5 bases and the J gene end by 3 bases; junction bases not matched to a gene: 12. The CDR3 bases are TGTGCCAGCAGCCCAAACGCCGGGACAGGGGTTGACTATGGCTACACCTTC. It encodes CASSPNAGTGVDYGYTF.

This clone came up a few times. This chain links TRBV5-1 with TRBJ1-1; maybe TRBD1 (6 bases). The ends were cut back, 4 bases at V and 3 bases at J, with 10 bases in the middle. CDR3 size: 13 residues. From germline, CDR1 is SGHRS and CDR2 YFSETQ. The CDR3 DNA sequence: TGCGCCAGCAGCCTCCGGACAGACACTGAAGCTTTCTTT. Residues: CASSLRTDTEAFF. Drawing the rest from reference TRBV5-1 and TRBJ1-1, the complete variable domain is KAGVTQTPRYLIKTRGQQVTLSCSPISGHRSVSWYQQTPGQGLQFLFEYFSETQRNKGNFPGRFSGRQFSNSRSEMNVSTLELGDSALYLCASSLRTDTEAFFGQGTRLTVV.

This chain uses TRBV11-2 with TRBJ2-1, with 7 positions matching TRBD1. The CDR3 has 16 amino acids. Losses at the gene ends were 0 bases for V and 7 bases for J; bases not matched to a gene: 9. CDR1 is SGHAT and CDR2 is FQNNGV in the germline V gene. CDR3 nucleotides: TGTGCCAGCAGCTTAGAAGGGGGCGCTTTGTCGAATGAGCAGTTCTTC. This codes for CASSLEGGALSNEQFF.

V usage is TRBV3-1 (or the pseudogene TRBV3-2) and J usage is TRBJ2-7; the D gene is possibly TRBD2 (6 bases). CDR1 is LGHDT and CDR2 is YNNKEL in the germline V gene (reference sequence). The ends were cut back, 1 base at V and 2 bases at J, with 12 bases in the middle. The CDR3 is 15 amino acids. The CDR3 DNA sequence: TGTGCCAGCAGCCAAGGCGGGGCCCATCCCTACGAGCAGTACTTC. Amino acids: CASSQGGAHPYEQYF.

The CDR3 protein is CASSAGTQLVLTF. In DNA, the CDR3 is TGTGCCAGCAGCGCGGGGACACAGCTCGTCCTGACTTTC. The J gene is TRBJ2-6, the V gene TRBV13, with D perhaps assigned TRBD1 or TRBD2 (6 bases each). Germline V gene sequence: CDR1 PRHDT, CDR2 FYEKMQ (reference sequence). The CDR3 is 13 amino acids. Trimming shortened V by 5 bases and J by 12 bases, and 14 bases separated the two germline ends.

The chain carries TRBV6-5 and TRBJ2-2; D gene unclear. The CDR3 loop spans 14 amino acids. Germline loops: CDR1 MNHEY, CDR2 SVGAGI. Deletions cut 6 bases from V and 1 base from J, with 9 bases between. CDR3: CASRLQKNTGELFF. CDR3 nucleotides: TGTGCCAGCAGATTACAGAAGAACACCGGGGAGCTGTTTTTT.

The J gene is TRBJ2-4, the V gene TRBV3-1 (or the pseudogene TRBV3-2), with 8 bases identical to TRBD1. Germline V gives CDR1 LGHDT, CDR2 YNNKEL (reference sequence). V shed 4 bases, J shed 0 bases, and the junction held 8 bases outside the gene matches. The CDR3 is 17 residues long. The CDR3 DNA sequence: TGTGCCAGCAGCCGAACAAGGGACAGGCTAGCCAAAAACATTCAGTACTTC. As protein: CASSRTRDRLAKNIQYF.

The V and J genes are TRBV27 and TRBJ2-7, with 10 bases that match TRBD2. Germline values: CDR1 MNHEY, CDR2 SMNVEV (reference sequence). J was trimmed by 0 bases and V by 1 base; bases with no gene match: 6. The CDR3 is 17 amino acids. The CDR3 loop reads CASSLWSSGGGSYEQYF. CDR3 DNA sequence: TGTGCCAGCAGTTTATGGTCTAGCGGGGGTGGCTCCTACGAGCAGTACTTC.

The V and J genes are TRBV24-1 and TRBJ1-2, with 10 bases that match TRBD1. Germline assignment: CDR1 KGHDR and CDR2 SFDVKD. The CDR3 length is 14 residues. Trimming removed 4 bases from V and 7 bases from J; junction bases left unmatched: 5. The CDR3 region has the DNA TGTGCCACCAGTGAGTCTGGGACAGGGGTTGGCTACACCTTC. Its translation: CATSESGTGVGYTF.

This clone was observed a single time. The V gene is TRBV28, the J gene TRBJ1-2; 12 positions match TRBD1. From germline, CDR1 is MDHEN and CDR2 SYDVKM. This CDR3 contains 16 residues. Trimming at V came to 2 bases and at J to 6 bases, leaving 7 bases not matched to a gene. The CDR3: CASSLGGTGGSNGYTF. As DNA, the CDR3 is TGTGCCAGCAGTTTAGGTGGGACAGGGGGCTCGAATGGCTACACCTTC.

This clone was found once. The V call is TRBV15, the J call TRBJ2-7; 7 nucleotides align to TRBD1. Per germline, CDR1 LNHNV and CDR2 YYDKDF (reference sequence). Trimming removed 2 bases from V and 1 base from J; junction bases left unmatched: 8. The CDR3 is 16 amino acids. The CDR3 sequence: CATSRPSRQGSYEQYF. The CDR3 DNA follows: TGTGCCACCAGCAGACCAAGCCGACAGGGTTCCTACGAGCAGTACTTC.

J is TRBJ2-6 and V is TRBV19, with no clear D. This CDR3 region has 15 residues. Germline-derived CDR1 and CDR2 are LNHDA and SQIVND (reference sequence). Trimming cost V 4 bases and J 0 bases, with 7 bases left between them. The CDR3 spells CASSRPASGANVLTF. The DNA of the CDR3 is TGTGCCAGTAGTAGGCCCGCCTCTGGGGCCAACGTCCTGACTTTC.

The chain uses TRBV12-3 or TRBV12-4 and TRBJ2-3, with 7 bases lining up with TRBD2. The CDR3 is made up of 13 amino acids. With V trimmed by 7 bases and J by 4 bases, 5 bases remained unmatched. CDR3 region: CASKGLGADTQYF. The CDR3 DNA reads TGTGCCAGCAAAGGACTAGGTGCAGATACGCAGTATTTT.

This chain joins TRBV11-2 and TRBJ2-1; TRBD1 matches at 7 bases. V shed 3 bases, J shed 6 bases, and the junction held 5 bases outside the gene matches. CDR3 length: 14 residues. Germline V gene data show CDR1 as SGHAT and CDR2 as FQNNGV. The DNA of the CDR3 is TGTGCCAGCAGCTTTTCCAACAGGGGCAATGAGCAGTTCTTC. It codes for CASSFSNRGNEQFF. The variable domain in full, completed from reference TRBV11-2 and TRBJ2-1, reads EAGVAQSPRYKIIEKRQSVAFWCNPISGHATLYWYQQILGQGPKLLIQFQNNGVVDDSQLPKDRFSAERLKGVDSTLKIQPAKLEDSAVYLCASSFSNRGNEQFFGPGTRLTVL.

This clone was detected once. The chain employs TRBV15 and TRBJ1-2; D uncertain. Germline V gene data show CDR1 as LNHNV and CDR2 as YYDKDF (reference sequence). Trimming shortened V by 3 bases and J by 5 bases, and 16 bases separated the two germline ends. CDR3 length: 15 amino acids. The CDR3 protein is CATSRTRGIPYGYTF. As DNA, the CDR3 is TGTGCCACCAGCAGGACCCGTGGCATCCCGTATGGCTACACCTTC.

The chain employs TRBV29-1 and TRBJ2-3; the match to TRBD2 covers 7 bases. The trim removed 2 bases at V and 2 bases at J, leaving 1 base unmatched. CDR1 and CDR2 from the germline V gene are SQVTM and ANQGSEA. CDR3 length: 13 amino acids. The CDR3 protein is CSVELAVTDTQYF. DNA of the CDR3: TGCAGCGTTGAACTAGCGGTCACAGATACGCAGTATTTT.

The chain uses TRBV5-4 and TRBJ1-3, with D uncertain. V was trimmed by 0 bases and J by 2 bases, leaving 9 bases between them. Looked up from germline, CDR1 is SGHNT and CDR2 is YYREEE (reference sequence). CDR3 length: 15 amino acids. CDR3: CASSLAGRTGNTIYF. The CDR3 DNA sequence: TGTGCCAGCAGCTTGGCCGGGAGAACTGGAAACACCATATATTTT.

The chain recombines TRBV29-1 with TRBJ2-7; D possibly corresponds to TRBD1 (6 bases). V lost 3 bases and J 1 base, leaving 10 bases between the germline ends. CDR3 size: 13 residues. Looked up from germline, CDR1 is SQVTM and CDR2 is ANQGSEA. The CDR3 loop is CSVEGRGSYEQYF. Here the CDR3 DNA reads TGCAGCGTTGAGGGCAGGGGTTCCTACGAGCAGTACTTC.